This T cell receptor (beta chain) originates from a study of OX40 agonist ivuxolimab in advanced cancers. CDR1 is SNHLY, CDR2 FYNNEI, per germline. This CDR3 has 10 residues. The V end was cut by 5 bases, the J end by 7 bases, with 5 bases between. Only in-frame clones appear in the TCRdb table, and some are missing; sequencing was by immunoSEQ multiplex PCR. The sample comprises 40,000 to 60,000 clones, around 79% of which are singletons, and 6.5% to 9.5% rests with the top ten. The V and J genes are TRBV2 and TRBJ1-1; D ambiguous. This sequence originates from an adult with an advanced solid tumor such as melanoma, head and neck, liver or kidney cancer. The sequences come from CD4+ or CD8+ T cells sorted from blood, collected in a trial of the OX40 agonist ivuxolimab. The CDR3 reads CASSIDEAFF. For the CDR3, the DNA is TGTGCCAGCAGTATAGATGAAGCTTTCTTT.